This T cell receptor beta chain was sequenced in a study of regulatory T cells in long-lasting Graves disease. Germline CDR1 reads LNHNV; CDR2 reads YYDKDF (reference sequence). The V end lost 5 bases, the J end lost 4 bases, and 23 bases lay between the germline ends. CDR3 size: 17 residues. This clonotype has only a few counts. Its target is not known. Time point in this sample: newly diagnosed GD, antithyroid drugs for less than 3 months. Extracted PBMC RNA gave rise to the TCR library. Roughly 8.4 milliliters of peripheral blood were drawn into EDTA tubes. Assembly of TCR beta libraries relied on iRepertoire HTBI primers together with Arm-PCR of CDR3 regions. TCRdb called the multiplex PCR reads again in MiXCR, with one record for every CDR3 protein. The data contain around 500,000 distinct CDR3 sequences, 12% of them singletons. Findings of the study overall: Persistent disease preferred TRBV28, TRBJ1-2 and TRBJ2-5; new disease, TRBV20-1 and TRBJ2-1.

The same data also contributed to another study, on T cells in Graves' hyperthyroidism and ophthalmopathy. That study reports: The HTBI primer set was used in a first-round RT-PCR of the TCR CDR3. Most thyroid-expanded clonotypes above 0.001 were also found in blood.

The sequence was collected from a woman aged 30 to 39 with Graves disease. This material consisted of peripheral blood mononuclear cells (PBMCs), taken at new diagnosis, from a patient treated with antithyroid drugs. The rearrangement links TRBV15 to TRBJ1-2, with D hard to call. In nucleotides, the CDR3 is TGTGCCACCAGCGGAAATCCCTCCGGCCGGCACCCCTATGGCTACACCTTC. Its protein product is CATSGNPSGRHPYGYTF. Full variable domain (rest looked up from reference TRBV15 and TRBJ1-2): DAMVIQNPRYQVTQFGKPVTLSCSQTLNHNVMYWYQQKSSQAPKLLFHYYDKDFNNEADTPDNFQSRRPNTSFCFLDIRSPGLGDTAMYLCATSGNPSGRHPYGYTFGSGTRLTVV.